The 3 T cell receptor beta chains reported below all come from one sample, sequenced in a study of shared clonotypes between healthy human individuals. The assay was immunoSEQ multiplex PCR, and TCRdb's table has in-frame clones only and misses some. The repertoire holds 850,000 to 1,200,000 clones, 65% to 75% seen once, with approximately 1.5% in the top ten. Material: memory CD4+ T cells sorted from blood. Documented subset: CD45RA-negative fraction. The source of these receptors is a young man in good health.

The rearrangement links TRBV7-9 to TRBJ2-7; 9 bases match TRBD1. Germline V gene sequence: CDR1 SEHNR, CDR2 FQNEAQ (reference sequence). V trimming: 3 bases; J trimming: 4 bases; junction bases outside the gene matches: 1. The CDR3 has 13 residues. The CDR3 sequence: CASSFGTGYEQYF. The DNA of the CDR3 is TGTGCCAGCAGCTTCGGGACAGGGTACGAGCAGTACTTC.

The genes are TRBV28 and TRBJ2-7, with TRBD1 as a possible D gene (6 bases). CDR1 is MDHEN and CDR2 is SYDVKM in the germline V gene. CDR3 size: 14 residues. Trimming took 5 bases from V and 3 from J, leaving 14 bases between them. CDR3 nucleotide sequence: TGTGCCAGCAGTCTCCGGACAGAAATCTACGAGCAGTACTTC. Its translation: CASSLRTEIYEQYF. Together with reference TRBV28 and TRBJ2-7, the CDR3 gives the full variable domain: DVKVTQSSRYLVKRTGEKVFLECVQDMDHENMFWYRQDPGLGLRLIYFSYDVKMKEKGDIPEGYSVSREKKERFSLILESASTNQTSMYLCASSLRTEIYEQYFGPGTRLTVT.

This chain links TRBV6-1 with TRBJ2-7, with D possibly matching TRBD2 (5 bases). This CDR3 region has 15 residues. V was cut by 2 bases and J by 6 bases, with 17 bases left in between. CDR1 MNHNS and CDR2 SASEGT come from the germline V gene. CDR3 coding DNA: TGTGCCAGCAGTGAAACGAAGTGGACTCCTACCGAGCAGTACTTC. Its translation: CASSETKWTPTEQYF.